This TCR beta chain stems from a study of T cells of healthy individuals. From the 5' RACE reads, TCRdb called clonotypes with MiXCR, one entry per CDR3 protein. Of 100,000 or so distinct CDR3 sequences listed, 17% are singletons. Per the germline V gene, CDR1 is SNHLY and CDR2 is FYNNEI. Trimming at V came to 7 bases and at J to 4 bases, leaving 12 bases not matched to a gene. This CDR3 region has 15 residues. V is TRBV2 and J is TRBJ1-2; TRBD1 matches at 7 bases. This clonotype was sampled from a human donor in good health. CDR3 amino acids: CASITDRESFYGYTF. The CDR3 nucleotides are TGTGCCAGCATTACTGACAGGGAATCTTTCTATGGCTACACCTTC.